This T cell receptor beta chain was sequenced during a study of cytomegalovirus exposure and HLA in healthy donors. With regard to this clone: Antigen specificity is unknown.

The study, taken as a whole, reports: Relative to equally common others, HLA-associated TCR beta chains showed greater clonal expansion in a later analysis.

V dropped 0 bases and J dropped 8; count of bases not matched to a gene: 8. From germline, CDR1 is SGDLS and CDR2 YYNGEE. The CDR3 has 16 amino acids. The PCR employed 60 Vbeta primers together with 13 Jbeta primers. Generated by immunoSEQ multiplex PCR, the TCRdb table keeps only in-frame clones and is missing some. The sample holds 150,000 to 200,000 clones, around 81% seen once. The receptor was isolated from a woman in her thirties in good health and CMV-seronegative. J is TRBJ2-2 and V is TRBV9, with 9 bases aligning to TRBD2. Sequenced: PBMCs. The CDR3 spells CASSVGLAAPFGELFF. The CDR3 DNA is TGTGCCAGCAGCGTAGGACTAGCGGCCCCCTTTGGGGAGCTGTTTTTT.